This T cell receptor beta chain stems from a study of Ad26.COV2.S vaccination and SARS-CoV-2 variants. Background on the study: Intramuscularly, Ad26.COV2.S was given either once or twice, 56 days apart.

This sample's treatment: 15 to 20 received Ad26.COV2.S at low or high dose, single or two shots; about 5 received placebo; per-sample allocation not given. The samples were gathered on day 63 after the first injection of vaccine or placebo. Within Boston, the person who donated was an adult of 18-55 years. In the vaccine, an Ad26 vector expressed the SARS-CoV-2 spike of the Wuhan strain. Germline lookup yields CDR1 SGHRS and CDR2 YFSETQ. V was pared by 4 bases and J by 5 bases, with 6 bases of the junction left unmatched. CDR3 length: 14 residues. Generated by immunoSEQ multiplex PCR, the TCRdb table keeps only in-frame clones and is missing some. The repertoire holds 200,000 to 250,000 clones, with approximately 88% as singletons.

Sequencing used peripheral blood, obtained in a trial of Ad26.COV2.S vaccine versus placebo. This clonotype was obtained from a person aged 18-65 years who received the Ad26.COV2.S COVID-19 vaccine or a placebo. This chain connects TRBV5-1 to TRBJ2-1; TRBD2 matches 7 bases. CDR3 loop: CASSPRERNNEQFF. The CDR3 DNA sequence: TGCGCCAGCAGCCCGCGGGAGAGGAACAATGAGCAGTTCTTC. Together with reference TRBV5-1 and TRBJ2-1, the CDR3 gives the full variable domain: KAGVTQTPRYLIKTRGQQVTLSCSPISGHRSVSWYQQTPGQGLQFLFEYFSETQRNKGNFPGRFSGRQFSNSRSEMNVSTLELGDSALYLCASSPRERNNEQFFGPGTRLTVL.